These T cell receptor beta chains were read from a single sample in a study of blood T cell repertoires in COVID-19. Clones were read by immunoSEQ multiplex PCR, and TCRdb kept only the in-frame ones, dropping some. The sample comprises fewer than 300,000 clones, 86% of which are singletons, and about 14% rests with the top ten. Sequencing input: PBMCs or T cells enriched from blood (not recorded which). These receptors all come from a man aged 18 to 30 who had recovered from COVID-19. The CDR3 runs from the conserved cysteine through the conserved F or W. Each record gives: clone size, V gene, D gene, J gene, CDR3 protein, CDR3 DNA. D genes are given only for firm matches. Some rows mark clone size as missing; the rest say once, few, many or name a class of expanded clone.

NA	TRBV27	TRBD1	TRBJ2-1	CASSPGTEIYNEQFF	TGTGCCAGCAGTCCCGGGACAGAGATATACAATGAGCAGTTCTTC
few	TRBV2	NA	TRBJ2-5	CASSVHSKETQYF	TGTGCCAGCAGTGTACACAGCAAAGAGACCCAGTACTTC
NA	TRBV7-8	TRBD1	TRBJ2-1	CASSDRGNEQFF	TGTGCCAGCAGCGACAGGGGAAACGAGCAGTTCTTC
NA	TRBV27	NA	TRBJ2-2	CASSFLMTGELFF	TGTGCCAGCAGTTTCTTAATGACCGGGGAGCTGTTTTTT
NA	TRBV6-5	TRBD2	TRBJ2-3	CASSYRRESPDTQYF	TGTGCCAGCAGTTACCGGCGGGAGAGCCCAGATACGCAGTATTTT
NA	TRBV30	NA	TRBJ2-3	CAWSETRGDTQYF	TGTGCCTGGAGTGAGACTAGGGGAGATACGCAGTATTTT
NA	TRBV6-6	TRBD1	TRBJ1-2	CASRIDRDYGYTF	TGTGCCAGCAGGATAGACAGGGACTATGGCTACACCTTC
NA	TRBV5-1	TRBD1	TRBJ2-7	CASSTDRGLEQYF	TGCGCCAGCAGCACGGACAGGGGGCTTGAGCAGTACTTC
NA	TRBV6-1	TRBD2	TRBJ2-2	CASSVVAGDIAGELFF	TGTGCCAGCAGTGTAGTAGCGGGAGATATAGCCGGGGAGCTGTTTTTT
NA	TRBV29-1	NA	TRBJ2-6	CSVGYGSSGANVLTF	TGCAGCGTTGGGTACGGGTCCTCTGGGGCCAACGTCCTGACTTTC
once	TRBV13	NA	TRBJ2-7	CASSLGIGGGPEQYF	TGTGCCAGCAGCCTAGGAATTGGGGGGGGCCCCGAGCAGTACTTC
NA	TRBV12-3/TRBV12-4	NA	TRBJ1-1	CASSLGGMTEAFF	TGTGCCAGCAGCCTGGGAGGGATGACTGAAGCTTTCTTT
NA	TRBV7-8	NA	TRBJ2-3	CASSLGGGTSADTQYF	TGTGCCAGCAGCTTAGGAGGGGGAACGTCAGCAGATACGCAGTATTTT
NA	TRBV11-3	TRBD2	TRBJ2-7	CASSPSLGGRAYEQYF	TGTGCCAGCAGCCCAAGTTTGGGCGGGAGGGCCTACGAGCAGTACTTC
NA	TRBV7-6	NA	TRBJ2-7	CASSLVVRGEEEQYF	TGTGCCAGCAGCTTAGTGGTCAGGGGTGAAGAGGAGCAGTACTTC
NA	TRBV6-4	NA	TRBJ2-3	CARTRRLRHTDTQYF	TGTGCCAGGACTCGCCGGCTACGCCACACAGATACGCAGTATTTT
NA	TRBV7-3	NA	TRBJ2-1	CASSYSGPYNEQFF	TGTGCCAGCAGCTATAGCGGACCCTACAATGAGCAGTTCTTC
NA	TRBV18	TRBD1	TRBJ1-5	CASSPGQGNQPQHF	TGTGCCAGCTCACCCGGACAGGGTAATCAGCCCCAGCATTTT
NA	TRBV4-1	TRBD1	TRBJ2-1	CASSQGQGHNEQFF	TGCGCCAGCAGCCAAGGACAGGGCCACAATGAGCAGTTCTTC
NA	TRBV7-2	TRBD2	TRBJ2-2	CASSLDPGLAGSGELFF	TGTGCCAGCAGCTTAGACCCGGGACTAGCGGGTTCCGGGGAGCTGTTTTTT
NA	TRBV7-6	TRBD2	TRBJ2-5	CASSLGGSGETQYF	TGTGCCAGCAGCTTAGGGGGTAGCGGGGAGACCCAGTACTTC
NA	TRBV4-1	NA	TRBJ2-6	CASSQDRPETGANVLTF	TGCGCCAGCAGCCAAGACAGGCCCGAAACTGGGGCCAACGTCCTGACTTTC
NA	TRBV30	TRBD1	TRBJ1-6	CAWSVRTGGNSPLHF	TGTGCCTGGAGTGTACGGACAGGGGGTAATTCACCCCTCCACTTT
few	TRBV3-1/TRBV3-2	TRBD2	TRBJ2-7	CASSQALAGGSYEQYF	TGTGCCAGCAGCCAAGCCCTCGCGGGGGGGAGCTACGAGCAGTACTTC
NA	TRBV6-5	TRBD2	TRBJ2-7	CASSYSVGGASEQYF	TGTGCCAGCAGTTACTCTGTCGGGGGGGCCTCGGAGCAGTACTTC
NA	TRBV30	NA	TRBJ2-7	CAWSVEESSYEQYF	TGTGCCTGGAGTGTGGAGGAAAGCTCCTACGAGCAGTACTTC
once	TRBV10-3	TRBD1	TRBJ2-7	CAISQRTGGNDEQYF	TGTGCCATCAGTCAACGGACAGGGGGAAACGACGAGCAGTACTTC
few	TRBV7-8	NA	TRBJ1-5	CASSLAGFWGDVNQPQHF	TGTGCCAGCAGCTTAGCGGGCTTTTGGGGGGATGTCAATCAGCCCCAGCATTTT
NA	TRBV9	TRBD2	TRBJ2-1	CASSVSGVYNEQFF	TGTGCCAGCAGCGTAAGCGGGGTCTACAATGAGCAGTTCTTC
NA	TRBV27	NA	TRBJ2-5	CASSHLGEGGVETQYF	TGTGCCAGCAGTCACCTCGGGGAGGGGGGAGTGGAGACCCAGTACTTC
NA	TRBV20-1	TRBD1	TRBJ2-2	CSASRTGGKSGELFF	TGCAGTGCTAGTAGGACAGGGGGAAAATCCGGGGAGCTGTTTTTT
NA	TRBV5-1	NA	TRBJ2-7	CASSLDGGVYYEQYF	TGCGCCAGCAGCTTGGACGGCGGGGTGTACTACGAGCAGTACTTC
NA	TRBV18	TRBD1	TRBJ1-2	CASSYRDRVSFNYGYTF	TGTGCCAGCTCATACCGGGACAGGGTATCATTTAACTATGGCTACACCTTC
NA	TRBV3-1/TRBV3-2	NA	TRBJ2-2	CASSQEGAGLTGELFF	TGTGCCAGCAGCCAAGAGGGGGCAGGGCTCACCGGGGAGCTGTTTTTT
NA	TRBV12-3/TRBV12-4	TRBD1	TRBJ1-4	CASSGDSVRLFF	TGTGCCAGCAGTGGGGACAGTGTACGGCTGTTTTTT
NA	TRBV11-2	NA	TRBJ1-5	CASSFAENQPQHF	TGTGCCAGCAGCTTTGCGGAAAATCAGCCCCAGCATTTT
NA	TRBV11-2	TRBD2	TRBJ2-1	CASRKPGLEIFGEQFF	TGTGCCAGCAGGAAACCGGGACTAGAGATTTTCGGTGAGCAGTTCTTC
NA	TRBV11-3	NA	TRBJ2-7	CASSAGQSRYEQYF	TGTGCCAGCAGCGCAGGACAGAGTCGGTACGAGCAGTACTTC
NA	TRBV5-1	NA	TRBJ1-6	CASSLTLRAREENSPLHF	NA